This T cell receptor (beta chain) was identified during a study of T cell responses to AZD1222 COVID-19 vaccine. A remark on this clone: The sample has other DNA sequences that encode this CDR3 too.

Assay: immunoSEQ multiplex PCR; the TCRdb copy retains only in-frame clones and omits some. Of 70,000 to 90,000 clones listed, more than 75% are singletons. This CDR3 has 15 residues. CDR1 and CDR2 from the germline V gene are MNHEY and SMNVEV (reference sequence). Trimming removed 2 bases at V and 1 base at J, with 10 bases between. J is TRBJ2-3 and V is TRBV27; tentative D call: TRBD1 (5 bases). The sample here was peripheral blood, taken on day 0 of AZD1222 vaccination. This receptor was obtained from an adult in good health. CDR3 region: CASSLRAGRTDTQYF. CDR3 nucleotides: TGTGCCAGCAGTTTAAGGGCAGGGCGCACAGATACGCAGTATTTT.